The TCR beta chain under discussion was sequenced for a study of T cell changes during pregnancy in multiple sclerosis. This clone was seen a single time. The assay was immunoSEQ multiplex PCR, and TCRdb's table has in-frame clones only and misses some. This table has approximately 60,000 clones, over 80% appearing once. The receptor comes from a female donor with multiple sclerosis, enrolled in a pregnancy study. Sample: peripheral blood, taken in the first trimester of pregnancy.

The CDR3 is CASSPYGTSGYEQYF. CDR3 in DNA: TGCGCCAGCAGCCCGTACGGGACTAGCGGCTACGAGCAGTACTTC. The chain is built from TRBV4-1 and TRBJ2-7, with 11 nucleotides matching TRBD2. This CDR3 region has 15 residues. Trimming removed 4 bases from V and 3 bases from J; junction bases left unmatched: 5. Germline V CDR1 and CDR2: MGHRA, YSYEKL.